Presented here are 8 T cell receptor beta chains from one specimen sequenced in a study of cytomegalovirus exposure and HLA in healthy donors. PCR used 60 Vbeta primers and 13 Jbeta primers. Assay used: immunoSEQ multiplex PCR; TCRdb lists only in-frame clones, some missing. The profile shows around 190,000 clones, roughly a tenth of them singletons. The sample consisted of PBMCs. All receptors derive from a woman younger than 45 in good health and CMV-seropositive.

This chain links TRBV5-1 with TRBJ2-7, with D perhaps matching TRBD1 (5 bases). Germline V lookup: CDR1 SGHRS, CDR2 YFSETQ. V lost 8 bases and J lost 6, with 12 bases in between. The CDR3 consists of 11 residues. CDR3 protein: CASHTGGEQYF. The CDR3 DNA reads as TGCGCCAGTCACACAGGTGGCGAGCAGTACTTC.

This clone turned up a few times. The V call is TRBV27, the J call TRBJ2-5; 9 bases align to TRBD1. The CDR3 length is 17 residues. The V and J ends lost 3 bases and 5 bases, in that order; junction bases with no gene match: 13. The germline V gene encodes CDR1 MNHEY and CDR2 SMNVEV (reference sequence). The CDR3 loop is CASSFLGRDRAGETQYF. CDR3 nucleotide sequence: TGTGCCAGCAGTTTCTTGGGCCGGGACAGGGCGGGGGAGACCCAGTACTTC.

This chain connects TRBV6-5 to TRBJ2-5; 11 bases fit TRBD2. The DNA end lines up better with TRBJ2-7; the J call may be wrong. The germline V gene has CDR1 MNHEY and CDR2 SVGAGI. The CDR3 sequence is 16 residues long. CDR3 sequence reads: CASSYSVAGGPHEQYF. The CDR3 DNA reads TGTGCCAGCAGTTACTCGGTAGCGGGAGGGCCACACGAGCAGTACTTC.

This clone came up a few times. CDR3 sequence: CASSPPTGIQETQYF. The CDR3, as DNA: TGCGCCAGCAGTCCACCCACGGGGATTCAAGAGACCCAGTACTTC. The chain couples TRBV5-1 to TRBJ2-5; weak D call: TRBD2 (5 bases). Germline CDR1 is SGHRS and CDR2 is YFSETQ. This CDR3 spans 15 amino acids. V lost 5 bases, J lost 2 bases, and 16 bases lay in between. Full variable domain (remainder filled in from reference TRBV5-1 and TRBJ2-5): KAGVTQTPRYLIKTRGQQVTLSCSPISGHRSVSWYQQTPGQGLQFLFEYFSETQRNKGNFPGRFSGRQFSNSRSEMNVSTLELGDSALYLCASSPPTGIQETQYFGPGTRLLVL.

In its sample, this clone was seen a few times. This chain joins TRBV27 and TRBJ2-5; 11 bases are shared with TRBD1. The germline V gene has CDR1 MNHEY and CDR2 SMNVEV (reference sequence). The ends lost 5 bases at V and 6 bases at J; junction bases unmatched: 5. There are 14 residues in the CDR3. CDR3 region: CASSPGQGAKTQYF. The CDR3, as DNA: TGTGCCAGCAGTCCCGGACAGGGGGCCAAGACCCAGTACTTC.

This clone was seen more than once but under ten times. The chain carries TRBV2 and TRBJ1-4; 9 bases agree with TRBD1. There are 14 residues in the CDR3. CDR1 and CDR2 (germline): SNHLY, FYNNEI. After removal of 5 bases from V and 8 bases from J, the junction contained 6 bases not matched to a gene. CDR3 bases: TGTGCCAGCAGTCCCGGGACAGGGCGAGAAAAACTGTTTTTT. Translating gives CASSPGTGREKLFF.

This clone turned up a few times. The genes are TRBV29-1 and TRBJ2-5; 11 bases align to TRBD2. After removal of 6 bases from V and 9 bases from J, the junction contained 12 bases not matched to a gene. The CDR3 is 14 residues long. The V gene's germline CDR1 is SQVTM and CDR2 ANQGSEA. The CDR3 sequence is CSVESSGGQLAQYF. CDR3 nucleotides: TGCAGCGTGGAATCTAGCGGGGGGCAGTTGGCCCAGTACTTC. The full variable domain, its missing parts supplied by reference TRBV29-1 and TRBJ2-5, is SAVISQKPSRDICQRGTSLTIQCQVDSQVTMMFWYRQQPGQSLTLIATANQGSEATYESGFVIDKFPISRPNLTFSTLTVSNMSPEDSSIYLCSVESSGGQLAQYFGPGTRLLVL.

This rearrangement joins TRBV4-2 to TRBJ2-7; no clear D gene. Trimming left V 0 bases short and J 3 bases short, with 6 bases between. In germline, CDR1 is LGHNA, CDR2 YNFKEQ. This CDR3 has 13 amino acids. DNA of the CDR3: TGTGCCAGCAGCCAAGAAGAGTACTACGAGCAGTACTTC. Its translation: CASSQEEYYEQYF.